A single sample is the source of the 5 T cell receptor beta chains below, sequenced in a study of CD8+CD57+ T cells in acquired aplastic anemia. Researchers used genomic DNA as the template to profile TCR beta VDJ and CDR3. One entry per CDR3 protein, called by TCRdb with MiXCR from the reads. The sample yields approximately 130,000 distinct CDR3 sequences, 35% to 50% seen once. Sample: sorted CD4+, CD8+, or CD8+CD57+ T cells (not recorded which) from PBMCs. The receptors were sampled from a human donor in good health, serving as a control.

This clonotype was picked up many times. This chain joins TRBV19 and TRBJ1-5; TRBD1 matches 7 bases. The J segment lost 6 bases and the V segment lost 3 bases, leaving 5 bases of the junction unmatched. CDR3 size: 14 residues. CDR1 is LNHDA, CDR2 SQIVND, per germline (reference sequence). CDR3 in DNA: TGTGCCAGTAGTATGGTAGGGGGCACTCAGCCCCAGCATTTT. Encoded protein: CASSMVGGTQPQHF.

There are many counts of this clonotype. The chain has TRBV5-8 and TRBJ2-7; TRBD1 might be the D (6 bases). In germline, CDR1 is SGHTS, CDR2 YDEGEE. This CDR3 has 12 amino acids. V gave up 3 bases and J gave up 7 bases, with 11 bases separating them. The DNA for the CDR3 is TGTGCCAGCAGCTGGGGGCCAAGAGAGCAGTACTTC. It specifies CASSWGPREQYF.

In this sample, this clonotype turned up once. Given a much more abundant clone one base away, this may be a read error. The CDR3 protein is CASSHDRGRTEAFF. CDR3 DNA: TGTGCCAGCAGCCACGACAGGGGGCGAACTGAAGCTTTCTTT. The chain couples TRBV11-2 to TRBJ1-1; 10 bases agree with TRBD1. The CDR3 totals 14 residues. Germline loops: CDR1 SGHAT, CDR2 FQNNGV. The junction had 5 bases not matched to a gene; V was cut back by 5 bases and J by 5 bases.

In its sample, this clonotype was seen many times. This chain connects TRBV20-1 to TRBJ2-1, with D perhaps assigned TRBD1 or TRBD2 (6 bases each). With 5 bases removed from V and 6 bases from J, the gap between germline ends came to 14 bases. Germline lookup yields CDR1 DFQATT and CDR2 SNEGSKA (reference sequence). This CDR3 has 13 amino acids. This CDR3 reads CSALTGAGNEQFF. The CDR3 DNA sequence: TGCAGTGCTTTAACGGGGGCGGGCAATGAGCAGTTCTTC.

Many counts were recorded for this clonotype. V gene TRBV5-1 combines with J gene TRBJ1-2; TRBD1 agrees at 7 bases. Germline values: CDR1 SGHRS, CDR2 YFSETQ. This CDR3 contains 15 residues. V gave up 2 bases and J gave up 0 bases; unmatched junction bases: 4. This CDR3 reads CASSFTGAPNYGYTF. DNA of the CDR3: TGCGCCAGCAGCTTTACAGGGGCTCCTAACTATGGCTACACCTTC.